This T cell receptor beta chain was captured in a study of blood T cell repertoires in COVID-19. Study-wide context: Donors in the United States, Italy and Spain gave samples during acute or convalescent COVID-19. T cells, B-cell-depleted T cells, or PBMCs provided the cDNA or gDNA that served as material.

After removal of 1 base from V and 4 bases from J, the junction contained 8 bases not matched to a gene. This CDR3 has 16 amino acids. Germline-derived CDR1 and CDR2 are ENHRY and SYGVKD. In the authors' workflow: The authors estimated nucleated cell counts from reference gene primer amplification. Some clones are missing from TCRdb's copy, which holds only in-frame ones; the method was immunoSEQ multiplex PCR. The DNA gave D and trimming, while V, J and clone size come from that table. In the table there are tens of thousands of clones, roughly 83% of which are singletons. The sequence came from a human donor in a cohort sampled during active COVID-19. The sequencing sample was made of peripheral blood. The chain joins TRBV10-3 to TRBJ2-5; 8 bases are shared with TRBD2. Here the CDR3 reads CAISEFGGGRGETQYF. The CDR3 DNA is TGTGCCATCAGTGAGTTCGGCGGGGGGAGGGGAGAGACCCAGTACTTC.